Described below is a single T cell receptor beta chain sequence and its context. Its specificity is not known. TCRdb keeps only in-frame clones here, not all; method: immunoSEQ multiplex PCR. The repertoire holds tens of thousands of clones, with approximately 90% as singletons. The sample originates from a study of T cell responses to AZD1222 COVID-19 vaccine. The CDR3 consists of 14 residues. Trimming left V 0 bases short and J 2 bases short, with 7 bases between. CDR1 and CDR2 from the germline V gene are GTSNPN and SVGIG (reference sequence). The study, taken as a whole, reports: Of spike-specific TCRs, nearly half reportedly target regions left unmutated in variants. Just five to seven people given AZD1222 tested seropositive at baseline. All repertoire sampling was performed exclusively after the peak T cell response. Donors skewed white British and female; clonal diversity was possibly underestimated.

The receptor was isolated from an adult who received the AZD1222 COVID-19 vaccine. J is TRBJ1-4 and V is TRBV30, with D uncertain. Sequenced material: peripheral blood, taken 28 days after the second AZD1222 dose. CDR3: CAWSVKKTNEKLFF. The CDR3 DNA reads as TGTGCCTGGAGTGTAAAGAAGACTAATGAAAAACTGTTTTTT.